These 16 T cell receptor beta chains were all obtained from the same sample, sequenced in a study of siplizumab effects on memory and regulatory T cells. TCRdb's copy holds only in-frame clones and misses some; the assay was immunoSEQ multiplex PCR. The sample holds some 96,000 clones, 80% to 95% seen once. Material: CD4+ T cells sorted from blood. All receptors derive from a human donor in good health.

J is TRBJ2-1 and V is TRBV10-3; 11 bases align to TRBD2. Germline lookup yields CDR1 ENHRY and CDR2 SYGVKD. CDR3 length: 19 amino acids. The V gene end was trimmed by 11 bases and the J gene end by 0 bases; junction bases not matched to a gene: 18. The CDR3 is CAAGSGASGGRSSYNEQFF. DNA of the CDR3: TGTGCCGCTGGAAGTGGGGCTAGCGGGGGGAGGAGCTCCTACAATGAGCAGTTCTTC.

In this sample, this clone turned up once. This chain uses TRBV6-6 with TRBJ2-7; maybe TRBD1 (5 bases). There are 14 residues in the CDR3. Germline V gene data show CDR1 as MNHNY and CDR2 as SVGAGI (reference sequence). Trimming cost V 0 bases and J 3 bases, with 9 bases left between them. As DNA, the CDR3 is TGTGCCAGCAGTTACTCTACAGGTCACTACGAGCAGTACTTC. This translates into CASSYSTGHYEQYF.

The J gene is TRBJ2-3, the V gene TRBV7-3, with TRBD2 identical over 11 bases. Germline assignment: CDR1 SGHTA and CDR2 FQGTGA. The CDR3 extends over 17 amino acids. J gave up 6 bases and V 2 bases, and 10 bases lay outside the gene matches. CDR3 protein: CASSLSAASGGHDTQYF. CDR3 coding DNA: TGTGCCAGCAGCTTATCCGCGGCTAGCGGGGGGCACGATACGCAGTATTTT. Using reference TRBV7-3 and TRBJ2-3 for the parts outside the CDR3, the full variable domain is GAGVSQTPSNKVTEKGKYVELRCDPISGHTALYWYRQSLGQGPEFLIYFQGTGAADDSGLPNDRFFAVRPEGSVSTLKIQRTERGDSAVYLCASSLSAASGGHDTQYFGPGTRLTVL.

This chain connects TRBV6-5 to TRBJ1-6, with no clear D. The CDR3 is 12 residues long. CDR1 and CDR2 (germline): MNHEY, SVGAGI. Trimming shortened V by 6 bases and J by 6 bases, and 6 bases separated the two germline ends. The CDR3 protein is CASRGSNSPLHF. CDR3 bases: TGTGCCAGCAGGGGTTCTAATTCACCCCTCCACTTT.

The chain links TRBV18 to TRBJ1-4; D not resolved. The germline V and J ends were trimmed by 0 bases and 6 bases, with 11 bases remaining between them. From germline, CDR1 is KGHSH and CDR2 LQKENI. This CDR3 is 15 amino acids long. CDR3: CASSPPERVYEKLFF. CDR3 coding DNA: TGTGCCAGCTCACCACCGGAACGGGTTTATGAAAAACTGTTTTTT.

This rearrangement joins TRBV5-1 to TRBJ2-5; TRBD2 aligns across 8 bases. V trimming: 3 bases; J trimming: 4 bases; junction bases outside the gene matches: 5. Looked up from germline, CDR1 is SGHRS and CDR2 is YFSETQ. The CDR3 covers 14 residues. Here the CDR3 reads CASSSPREGETQYF. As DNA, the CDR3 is TGCGCCAGCAGCTCCCCCCGGGAGGGAGAGACCCAGTACTTC. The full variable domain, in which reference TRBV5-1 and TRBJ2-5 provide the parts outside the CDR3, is KAGVTQTPRYLIKTRGQQVTLSCSPISGHRSVSWYQQTPGQGLQFLFEYFSETQRNKGNFPGRFSGRQFSNSRSEMNVSTLELGDSALYLCASSSPREGETQYFGPGTRLLVL.

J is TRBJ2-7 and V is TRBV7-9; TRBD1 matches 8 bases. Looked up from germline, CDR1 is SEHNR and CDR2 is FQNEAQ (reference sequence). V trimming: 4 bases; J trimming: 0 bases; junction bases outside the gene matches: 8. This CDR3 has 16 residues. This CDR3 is CASSSAGDRSSYEQYF. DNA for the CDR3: TGTGCCAGCAGCTCCGCTGGGGACAGGAGCTCCTACGAGCAGTACTTC.

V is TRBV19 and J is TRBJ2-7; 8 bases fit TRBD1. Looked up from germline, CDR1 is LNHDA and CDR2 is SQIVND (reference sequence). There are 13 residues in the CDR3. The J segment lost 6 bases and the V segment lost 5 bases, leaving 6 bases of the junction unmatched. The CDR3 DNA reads TGTGCCAGTAGTGGACAGGGTGAGGCCGAGCAGTACTTC. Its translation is CASSGQGEAEQYF.

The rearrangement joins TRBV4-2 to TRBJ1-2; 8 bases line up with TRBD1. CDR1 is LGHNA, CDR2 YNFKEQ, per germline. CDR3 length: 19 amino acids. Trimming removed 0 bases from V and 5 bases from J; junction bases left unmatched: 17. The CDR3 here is CASSQEKETGEYRVYGYTF. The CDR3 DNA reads TGTGCCAGCAGCCAAGAAAAGGAGACAGGGGAGTACCGGGTATATGGCTACACCTTC.

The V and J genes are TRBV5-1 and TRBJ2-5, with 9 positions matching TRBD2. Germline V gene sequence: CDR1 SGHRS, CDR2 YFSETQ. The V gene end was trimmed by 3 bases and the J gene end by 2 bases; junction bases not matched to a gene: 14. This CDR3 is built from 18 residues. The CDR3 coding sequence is TGCGCCAGCAGCTCATCTAGCGGGGTCGGCATCAGTCAAGAGACCCAGTACTTC. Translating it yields CASSSSSGVGISQETQYF.

CDR3 sequence (DNA): TGTGCCAGCAGCGGCCGGGACGGAAGCAATCAGCCCCAGCATTTT. Amino acids: CASSGRDGSNQPQHF. The chain links TRBV21-1 to TRBJ1-5. TRBV21-1 is a listed pseudogene. This CDR3 has 15 amino acids.

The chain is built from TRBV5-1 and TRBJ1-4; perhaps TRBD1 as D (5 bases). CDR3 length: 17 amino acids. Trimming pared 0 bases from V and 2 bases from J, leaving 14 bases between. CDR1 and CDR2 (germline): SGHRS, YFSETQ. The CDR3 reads CASSLGGTTPTNEKLFF. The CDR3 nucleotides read TGCGCCAGCAGCTTGGGGGGGACCACACCCACTAATGAAAAACTGTTTTTT. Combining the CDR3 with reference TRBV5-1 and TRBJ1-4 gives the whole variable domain KAGVTQTPRYLIKTRGQQVTLSCSPISGHRSVSWYQQTPGQGLQFLFEYFSETQRNKGNFPGRFSGRQFSNSRSEMNVSTLELGDSALYLCASSLGGTTPTNEKLFFGSGTQLSVL.

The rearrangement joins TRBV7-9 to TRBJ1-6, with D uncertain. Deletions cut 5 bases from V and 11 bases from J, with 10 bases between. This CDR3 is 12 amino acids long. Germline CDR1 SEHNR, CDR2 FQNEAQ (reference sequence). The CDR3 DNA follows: TGTGCCAGCAGCATAAGCGACCCACCCCTCCACTTT. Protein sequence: CASSISDPPLHF.

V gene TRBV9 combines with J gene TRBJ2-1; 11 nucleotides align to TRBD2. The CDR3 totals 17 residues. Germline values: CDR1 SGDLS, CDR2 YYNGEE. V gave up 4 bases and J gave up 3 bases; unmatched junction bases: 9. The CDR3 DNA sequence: TGTGCCAGCAGCCCCGGGACTAGCGGACTCTTCTACAATGAGCAGTTCTTC. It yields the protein CASSPGTSGLFYNEQFF.

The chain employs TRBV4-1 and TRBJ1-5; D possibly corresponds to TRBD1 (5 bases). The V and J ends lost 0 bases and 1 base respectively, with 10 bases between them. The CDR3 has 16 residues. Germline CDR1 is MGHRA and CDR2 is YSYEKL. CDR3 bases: TGCGCCAGCAGCCAAGAAGGGAGGGGAAGCAATCAGCCCCAGCATTTT. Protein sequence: CASSQEGRGSNQPQHF.

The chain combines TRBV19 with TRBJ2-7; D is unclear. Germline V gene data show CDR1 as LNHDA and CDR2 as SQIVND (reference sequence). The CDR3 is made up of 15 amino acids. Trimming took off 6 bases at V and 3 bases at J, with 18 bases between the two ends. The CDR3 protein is CASSRRGRQNYEQYF. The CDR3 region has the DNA TGTGCCAGTAGCCGTCGAGGCAGGCAGAACTACGAGCAGTACTTC.